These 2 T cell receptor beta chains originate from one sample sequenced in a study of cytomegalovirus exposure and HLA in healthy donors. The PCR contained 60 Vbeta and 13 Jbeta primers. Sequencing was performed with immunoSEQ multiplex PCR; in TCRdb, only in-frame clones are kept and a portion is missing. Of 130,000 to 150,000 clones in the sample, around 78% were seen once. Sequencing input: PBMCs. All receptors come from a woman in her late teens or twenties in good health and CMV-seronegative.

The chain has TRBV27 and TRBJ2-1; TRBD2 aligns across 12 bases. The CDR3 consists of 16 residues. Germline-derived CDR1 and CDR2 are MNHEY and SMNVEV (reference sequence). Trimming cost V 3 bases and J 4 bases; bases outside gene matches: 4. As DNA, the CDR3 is TGTGCCAGCAGTTTGGGGGGGACTAGCGGGTACAATGAGCAGTTCTTC. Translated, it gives CASSLGGTSGYNEQFF.

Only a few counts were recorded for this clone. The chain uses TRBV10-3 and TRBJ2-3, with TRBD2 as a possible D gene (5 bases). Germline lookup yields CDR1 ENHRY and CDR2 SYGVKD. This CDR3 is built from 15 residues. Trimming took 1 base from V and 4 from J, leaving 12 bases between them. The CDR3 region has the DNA TGTGCCATCAGTGAGTTTAGACTATTTGCAGATACGCAGTATTTT. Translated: CAISEFRLFADTQYF.